This TCR beta chain was documented in a study of shared clonotypes between healthy human individuals. A word on this clone: Its antigen is currently unknown.

Germline V gene data show CDR1 as SGHTA and CDR2 as FQGNSA. The ends lost 5 bases at V and 6 bases at J; junction bases unmatched: 12. There are 16 residues in the CDR3. Overall study findings and caveats: In contrast to clonotypes shared by all four donors, non-shared clonotypes had lower generation probabilities. A handful of donors showed sharing of around 5.3% of naive CD4 clonotypes.

Using immunoSEQ multiplex PCR, the repertoire was profiled, and TCRdb retains in-frame clones only, with some absent. The sample includes some 2.1 million clones, approximately 94% seen only once; the top ten take more than 0.95%. CD45RO-negative cells were positively selected for CCR7, leaving out terminally differentiated effector memory CD45RA+ cells. This sequence joins TRBV7-2 and TRBJ2-1; 8 nucleotides agree with TRBD2. The sequence was collected from a man between 18 and 29 years old in good health. Source material: naive CD8+ T cells sorted from blood. CDR3: CASSPRTSIRGNEQFF. CDR3 bases: TGTGCCAGCAGCCCGCGGACTAGCATCAGGGGCAATGAGCAGTTCTTC.